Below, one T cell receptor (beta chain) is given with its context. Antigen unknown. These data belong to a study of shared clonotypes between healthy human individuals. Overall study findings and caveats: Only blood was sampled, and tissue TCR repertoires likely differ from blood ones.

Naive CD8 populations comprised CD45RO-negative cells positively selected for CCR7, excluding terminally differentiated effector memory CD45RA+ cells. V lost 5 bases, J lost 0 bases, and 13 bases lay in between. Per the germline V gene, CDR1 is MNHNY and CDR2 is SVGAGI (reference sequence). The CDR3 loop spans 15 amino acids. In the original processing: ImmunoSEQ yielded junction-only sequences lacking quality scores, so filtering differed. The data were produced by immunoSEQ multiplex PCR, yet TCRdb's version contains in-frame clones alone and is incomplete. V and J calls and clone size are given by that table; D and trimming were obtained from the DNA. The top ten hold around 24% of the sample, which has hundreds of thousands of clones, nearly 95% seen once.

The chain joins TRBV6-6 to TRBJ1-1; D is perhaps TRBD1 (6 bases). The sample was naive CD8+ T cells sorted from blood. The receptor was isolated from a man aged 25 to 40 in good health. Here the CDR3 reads CASSAVGQLNTEAFF. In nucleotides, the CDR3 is TGTGCCAGCAGTGCCGTAGGACAGTTGAACACTGAAGCTTTCTTT.